Given below is one T cell receptor beta chain in context. Its cognate antigen is unknown. The CDR3 is 12 amino acids. V dropped 9 bases and J dropped 4 bases, with 11 bases sitting between them. This entry is derived from a study of T cell responses to AZD1222 COVID-19 vaccine. Profiling relied on immunoSEQ multiplex PCR, and the TCRdb table lists in-frame clones only, not all of them. This table holds 150,000 to 200,000 clones, 94% found once. Study findings and constraints: Among AZD1222 vaccinees, only five to seven were seropositive at baseline. CD4 TCRs covered the whole spike, strongest at regions 160-218 and 743-854. The repertoires were collected only after the peak T cell response.

The genes are TRBV12-3 or TRBV12-4 and TRBJ2-3; D is ambiguous. The origin of this receptor is an adult who received the AZD1222 COVID-19 vaccine. Sample: peripheral blood, taken 28 days after the second AZD1222 dose. The DNA for the CDR3 is TGTGCCAGTATTGGATTGCCAGATACGCAGTATTTT. This gives the protein CASIGLPDTQYF.